This T cell receptor (beta chain) was captured in a study of regulatory T cells in long-lasting Graves disease (TCRdb year 2021). With regard to the full study: Antithyroid drugs had been taken for less than 3 months by newly diagnosed Graves' disease patients. Patients with persistent Graves' disease were compared with patients with newly diagnosed Graves' disease using TCR sequencing and RNA sequencing of peripheral blood. The study took place in China and was registered as a clinical trial. A total of about 35 samples underwent TCR sequencing, from about 13 patients with persistent Graves' disease and some 20 patients with newly diagnosed Graves' disease.

Library construction relied on multiplex PCR. Instrument on record: Illumina HiSeq 4000. To build TCR beta libraries, CDR3 regions were amplified by Arm-PCR using iRepertoire HTBI primers. Before sequencing, the PCR products went through gel purification. The source study handled its data this way. Across samples, roughly 60 TRBV and 13 to 15 TRBJ segments were identified and used for gene usage analysis of CDR3 amino acid clonotypes. COPE and FqMerger were used to merge filtered high-quality paired reads into contigs. BLAST was used to align contigs to the IMGT TRBV, TRBD and TRBJ reference genes, and CDR3 was defined following IMGT. Any clonotype with a frequency above 0.1% was classified as a highly expanded clone. Shannon entropy served as the measure of repertoire diversity, while the Gini coefficient captured V-J evenness. Clonotypes shared by more than one individual were considered public. TCRdb reanalyzed the raw reads on its own, using fastp at Q25 for trimming and MiXCR for clone calling, and kept in-frame beta chains. Rows merge per CDR3 protein into single entries with the most common DNA and genes. The V and J calls were determined by TCRdb, not by the authors. The sample table records about 540,000 distinct CDR3 sequences; about 13% of these occur just once. The ten top clones hold 10% of the sample.

V has 7 bases trimmed and J has 7 bases trimmed; junction bases matching no gene number 15. There are 16 amino acids in the CDR3, from cysteine to phenylalanine inclusive. Only the CDR3 DNA stays, 48 bases, in frame from base 1. Taken from the germline V gene, the CDR1 and CDR2 loops are SGHVS and FQNEAQ. Beyond this particular receptor, the publication reports: The authors noted that the small sample size was a limitation that may lower accuracy. The study examined only peripheral blood because the primary lesion, thyroid tissue, could not be accessed. Only the TCR beta chain was sequenced and analyzed. TRBV28, TRBJ1-2 and TRBJ2-5 were preferentially used in persistent disease, while TRBV20-1 and TRBJ2-1 were favored in newly diagnosed disease. A larger number of public clonotypes was shared among persistent patients (approximately 3,000) than among newly diagnosed patients (approximately 1,000). Compared with newly diagnosed patients, patients with persistent Graves' disease had lower TCR Shannon entropy and fewer highly expanded clones, which suggests clonal expansion.

The table lists this clonotype with many counts. The clone's antigen remains unknown. Base qualities are not provided; no much larger clone lies one nucleotide away. The time point label on this specimen signifies: newly diagnosed GD, antithyroid drugs for less than 3 months. For both TCR sequencing and RNA sequencing, RNA was extracted from PBMCs using TRIzol. The diagnosis of Graves' disease was made according to American Thyroid Association guidelines. Recruitment of patients was carried out at an endocrinology department in Xi'an, China. Each patient gave roughly 8.4 milliliters of peripheral blood, collected in an EDTA anticoagulant tube. Ficoll Paque Plus density gradient separation was used to isolate PBMCs, and no further T cell sorting was done. An Agilent 2100 Bioanalyzer and agarose gel were used to assess RNA quality, and a NanoDrop 2000 was used to measure RNA concentration. Another study also made use of these data, one on T cells in Graves' hyperthyroidism and ophthalmopathy. As described in the second report: Graves' hyperthyroidism was defined as stable when no progression to ophthalmopathy occurred over 18 months of follow-up. Hyperthyroidism patients were newly diagnosed, had a disease duration of under 2 months, and were aged 18 to 65 years. Exclusion was applied to patients with uncontrolled infections, other autoimmune diseases, pregnancy or lactation. Diagnoses were established on the basis of clinical symptoms, serum thyroxine and TRAb, thyroid ultrasound, and orbital computed tomography. A first-round RT-PCR of the TCR CDR3 used the HTBI primer set with the Qiagen OneStep RT-PCR kit. Blood samples also contained most of the expanded thyroid clonotypes (frequency above 0.001), which suggests that blood repertoires may reflect thyroid immune responses. A 13 V-J signature model separated ophthalmopathy from stable hyperthyroidism, with roughly 88% sensitivity and 81% to 82% specificity in cross-validation and 80%/75% in testing. In validation, the model predicted progression to ophthalmopathy a median of 6.5 months before onset, with approximately 70% sensitivity and nearly 75% specificity. To identify TCR V-J signatures that set the groups apart, the researchers used a discovery cohort of 100 patients, made up of under 50 with Graves' ophthalmopathy and about 55 with stable Graves' hyperthyroidism. Prospective prediction of ophthalmopathy was tested in an independent validation cohort of about 19 hyperthyroidism patients and around 16 patients who later progressed to ophthalmopathy. The 100 or so discovery patients were divided at random into training and test sets in a 7:3 ratio. In several Graves' hyperthyroidism patients, the study also compared T-cell repertoires from thyroid tissue with T-cell repertoires from blood. Following sampling, methimazole starting at 30 mg daily was given to hyperthyroidism patients, and high-dose intravenous methylprednisolone was given to ophthalmopathy patients. The libraries were constructed in a second round of multiplex PCR and then size-selected and purified. Paired-end sequencing of the libraries was performed with 100 bp reads on an Illumina HiSeq2000. SOAPnuke was used to process the raw data, throwing out any read that contained adapters or uncalled bases, had a mean Phred below 15, or lacked an exact constant-primer or identifier match. High-quality paired reads were merged using COPE v1.2.5, and each unique nucleotide sequence was defined as a clonotype. MiTCR v1.1 was used to align the clonotypes against IMGT TRBV, TRBD and TRBJ reference segments. Analysis was restricted to V-J combinations with a frequency above 0.0001, which covered roughly 99% of repertoires. The TCS score was defined as F50 (clonal expansion) divided by E x V (chaos), with BLOSUM62-based TCRdist calculated between CDR3 peptides within each V-J. Welch's t-statistics and random forest reduced around 520 V-J features to roughly 13, which were used in a naive Bayes classifier (R e1071). No statistical method was used to fix the sample size in advance, and group allocation was not hidden from the investigators. TCR Vbeta CDR3 sequencing of 140 or so peripheral blood samples (over 40 ophthalmopathy, roughly 72 hyperthyroidism and some 17 progressor patients) is reported in the paper.

The V gene is TRBV7-8 and the J gene is TRBJ2-1; 8 bases in between match TRBD2. The sample here was peripheral blood mononuclear cells (PBMCs), taken at new diagnosis, from a patient treated with antithyroid drugs. The receptor's source is a man between 25 and 39 years old with Graves disease. Donor details come from another sample of the same person, matched by shared clones. The DNA sequence is as follows: TGTGCCAGCATCTCTCTGGGGACTAGTCGGGCGAATGAGCAGTTCTTC. The translation is CASISLGTSRANEQFF. Supplemented by the reference TRBV7-8 and TRBJ2-1 proteins around the CDR3, the complete variable domain is GAGVSQSPRYKVAKRGQDVALRCDPISGHVSLFWYQQALGQGPEFLTYFQNEAQLDKSGLPSDRFFAERPEGSVSTLKIQRTQQEDSAVYLCASISLGTSRANEQFFGPGTRLTVL.